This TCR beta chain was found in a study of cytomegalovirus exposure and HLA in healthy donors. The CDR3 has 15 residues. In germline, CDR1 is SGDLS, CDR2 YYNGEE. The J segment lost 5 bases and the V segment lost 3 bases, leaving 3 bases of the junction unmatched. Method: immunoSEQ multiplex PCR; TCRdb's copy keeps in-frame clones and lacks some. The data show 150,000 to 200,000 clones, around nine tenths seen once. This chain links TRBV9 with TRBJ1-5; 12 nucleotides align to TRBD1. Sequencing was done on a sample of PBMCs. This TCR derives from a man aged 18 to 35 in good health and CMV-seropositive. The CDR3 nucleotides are TGTGCCAGCAGCGCCGGGACAGGGGGCGATCAGCCCCAGCATTTT. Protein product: CASSAGTGGDQPQHF.